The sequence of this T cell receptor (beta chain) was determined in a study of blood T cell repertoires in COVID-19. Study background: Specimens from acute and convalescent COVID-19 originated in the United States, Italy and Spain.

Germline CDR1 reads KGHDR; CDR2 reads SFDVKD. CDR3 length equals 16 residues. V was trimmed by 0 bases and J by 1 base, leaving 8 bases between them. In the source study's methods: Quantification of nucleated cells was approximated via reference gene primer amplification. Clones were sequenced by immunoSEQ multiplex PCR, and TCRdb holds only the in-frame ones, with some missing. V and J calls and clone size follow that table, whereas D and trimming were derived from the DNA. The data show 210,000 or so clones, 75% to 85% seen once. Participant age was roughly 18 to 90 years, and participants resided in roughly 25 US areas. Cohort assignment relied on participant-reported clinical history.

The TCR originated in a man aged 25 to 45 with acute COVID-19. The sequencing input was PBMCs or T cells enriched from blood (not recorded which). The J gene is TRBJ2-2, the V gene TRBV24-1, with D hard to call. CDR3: CATSDLSVLNTGELFF. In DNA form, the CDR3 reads TGTGCCACCAGTGATTTGTCAGTCTTGAACACCGGGGAGCTGTTTTTT.